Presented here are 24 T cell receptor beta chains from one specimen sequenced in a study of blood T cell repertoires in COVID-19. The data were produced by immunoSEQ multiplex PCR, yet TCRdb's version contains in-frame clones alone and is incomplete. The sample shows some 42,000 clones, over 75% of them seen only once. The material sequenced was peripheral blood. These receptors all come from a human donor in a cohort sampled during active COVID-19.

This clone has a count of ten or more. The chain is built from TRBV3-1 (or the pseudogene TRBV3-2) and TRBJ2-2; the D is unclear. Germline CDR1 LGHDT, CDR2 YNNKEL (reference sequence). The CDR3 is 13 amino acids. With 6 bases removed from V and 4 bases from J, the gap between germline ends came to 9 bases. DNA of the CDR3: TGTGCCAGCAGGCCCCCGGGCACCGGGGAGCTGTTTTTT. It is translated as CASRPPGTGELFF.

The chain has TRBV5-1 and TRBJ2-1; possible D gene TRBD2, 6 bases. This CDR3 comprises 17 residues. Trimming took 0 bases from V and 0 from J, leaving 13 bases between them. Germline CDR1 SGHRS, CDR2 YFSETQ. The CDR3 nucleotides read TGCGCCAGCAGCTTGGAGGGAGGAAGAGGCTCCTACAATGAGCAGTTCTTC. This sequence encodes CASSLEGGRGSYNEQFF.

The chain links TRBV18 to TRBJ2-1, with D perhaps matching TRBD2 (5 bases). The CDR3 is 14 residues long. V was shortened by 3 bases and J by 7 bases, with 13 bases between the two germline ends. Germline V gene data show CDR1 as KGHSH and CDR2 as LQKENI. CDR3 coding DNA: TGTGCCAGCTCACCCGACCTTAGCGTGAATGAGCAGTTCTTC. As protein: CASSPDLSVNEQFF.

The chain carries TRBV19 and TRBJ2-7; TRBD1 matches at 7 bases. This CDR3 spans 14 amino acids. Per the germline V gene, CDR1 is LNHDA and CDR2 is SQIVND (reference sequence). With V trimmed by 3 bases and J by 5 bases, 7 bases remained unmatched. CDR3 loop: CASSIPGGGHEQYF. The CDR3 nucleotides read TGTGCCAGTAGTATCCCAGGGGGTGGGCACGAGCAGTACTTC. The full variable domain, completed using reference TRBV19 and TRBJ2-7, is DGGITQSPKYLFRKEGQNVTLSCEQNLNHDAMYWYRQDPGQGLRLIYYSQIVNDFQKGDIAEGYSVSREKKESFPLTVTSAQKNPTAFYLCASSIPGGGHEQYFGPGTRLTVT.

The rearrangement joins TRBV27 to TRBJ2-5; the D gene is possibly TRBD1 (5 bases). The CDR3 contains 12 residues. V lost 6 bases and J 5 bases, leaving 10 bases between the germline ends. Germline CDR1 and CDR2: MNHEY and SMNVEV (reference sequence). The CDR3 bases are TGTGCCAGCAGCAAGGGGCGGGAGACCCAGTACTTC. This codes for CASSKGRETQYF.

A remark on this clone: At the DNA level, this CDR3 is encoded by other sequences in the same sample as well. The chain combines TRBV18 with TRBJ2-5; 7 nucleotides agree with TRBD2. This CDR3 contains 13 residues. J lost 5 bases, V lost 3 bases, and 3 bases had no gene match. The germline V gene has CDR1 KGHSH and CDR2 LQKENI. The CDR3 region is CASSPGAGETQYF. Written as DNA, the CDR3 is TGTGCCAGCTCACCGGGAGCGGGGGAGACCCAGTACTTC.

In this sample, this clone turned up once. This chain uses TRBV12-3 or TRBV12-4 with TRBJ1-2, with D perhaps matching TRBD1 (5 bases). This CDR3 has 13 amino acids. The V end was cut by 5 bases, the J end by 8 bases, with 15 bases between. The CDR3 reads CASSHGRRDGYTF. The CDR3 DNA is TGTGCCAGCAGTCACGGGAGGAGGGACGGCTACACCTTC.

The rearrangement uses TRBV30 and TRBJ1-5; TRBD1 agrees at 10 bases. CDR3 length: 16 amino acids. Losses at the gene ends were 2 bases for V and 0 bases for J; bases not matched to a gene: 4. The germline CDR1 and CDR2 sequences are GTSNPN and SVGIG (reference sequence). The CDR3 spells CAWSPGTGVSNQPQHF. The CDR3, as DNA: TGTGCCTGGAGTCCCGGGACAGGGGTTAGCAATCAGCCCCAGCATTTT.

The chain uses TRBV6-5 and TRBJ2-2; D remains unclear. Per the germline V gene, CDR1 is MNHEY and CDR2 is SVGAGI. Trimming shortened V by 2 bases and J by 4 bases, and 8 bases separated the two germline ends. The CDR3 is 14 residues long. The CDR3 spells CASSYGRTTGELFF. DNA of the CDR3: TGTGCCAGCAGTTACGGCCGAACCACCGGGGAGCTGTTTTTT.

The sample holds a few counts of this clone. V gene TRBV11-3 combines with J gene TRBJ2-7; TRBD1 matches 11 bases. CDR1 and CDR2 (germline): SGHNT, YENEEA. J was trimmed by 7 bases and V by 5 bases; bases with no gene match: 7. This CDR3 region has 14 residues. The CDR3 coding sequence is TGTGCCAGCAGCAGAGGACAGGGGGCGAGAGAGCAGTACTTC. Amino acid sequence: CASSRGQGAREQYF.

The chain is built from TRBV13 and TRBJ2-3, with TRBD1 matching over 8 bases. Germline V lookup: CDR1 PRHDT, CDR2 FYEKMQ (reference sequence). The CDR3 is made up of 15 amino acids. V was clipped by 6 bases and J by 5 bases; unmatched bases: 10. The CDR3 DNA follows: TGTGCCAGCAGTTTCAGACAGGGGAACCGAGATACGCAGTATTTT. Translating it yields CASSFRQGNRDTQYF.

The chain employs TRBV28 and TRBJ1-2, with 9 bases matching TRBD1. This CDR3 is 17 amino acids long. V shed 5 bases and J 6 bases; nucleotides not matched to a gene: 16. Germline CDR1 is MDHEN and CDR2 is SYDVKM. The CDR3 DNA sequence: TGTGCCAGCAGTCTACCGGGACAGGGCTACCTAATGAATGGCTACACCTTC. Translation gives CASSLPGQGYLMNGYTF.

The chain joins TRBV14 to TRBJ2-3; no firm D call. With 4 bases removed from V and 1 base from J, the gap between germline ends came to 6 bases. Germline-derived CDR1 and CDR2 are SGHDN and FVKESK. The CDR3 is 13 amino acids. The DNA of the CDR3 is TGTGCCAGCAGCCCGGGTGGCACAGATACGCAGTATTTT. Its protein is CASSPGGTDTQYF. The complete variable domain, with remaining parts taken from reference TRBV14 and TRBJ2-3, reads EAGVTQFPSHSVIEKGQTVTLRCDPISGHDNLYWYRRVMGKEIKFLLHFVKESKQDESGMPNNRFLAERTGGTYSTLKVQPAELEDSGVYFCASSPGGTDTQYFGPGTRLTVL.

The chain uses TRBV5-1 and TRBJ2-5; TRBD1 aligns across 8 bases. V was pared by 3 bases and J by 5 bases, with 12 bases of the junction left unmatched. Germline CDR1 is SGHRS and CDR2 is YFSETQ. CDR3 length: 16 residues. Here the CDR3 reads CASSSSTGGRSETQYF. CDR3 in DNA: TGCGCCAGCAGCTCATCCACAGGGGGAAGATCCGAGACCCAGTACTTC.

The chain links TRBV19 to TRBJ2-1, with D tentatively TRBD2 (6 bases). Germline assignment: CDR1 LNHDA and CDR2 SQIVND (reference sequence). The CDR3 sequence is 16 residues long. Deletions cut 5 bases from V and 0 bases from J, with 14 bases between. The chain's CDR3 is CASSPRRGSSYNEQFF. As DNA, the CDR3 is TGTGCCAGTAGTCCCCGTCGGGGGAGCTCCTACAATGAGCAGTTCTTC.

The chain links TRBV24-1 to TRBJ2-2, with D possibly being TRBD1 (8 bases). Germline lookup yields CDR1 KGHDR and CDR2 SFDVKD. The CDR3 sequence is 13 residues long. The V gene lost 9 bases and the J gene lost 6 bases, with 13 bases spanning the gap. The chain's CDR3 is CATWTGRAGELFF. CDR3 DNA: TGTGCCACCTGGACAGGGAGGGCCGGGGAGCTGTTTTTT.

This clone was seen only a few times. The CDR3 reads CASSLSAGGYQPQHF. CDR3 sequence (DNA): TGTGCCAGCAGCTTATCGGCTGGGGGCTATCAGCCCCAGCATTTT. The J gene is TRBJ1-5, the V gene TRBV7-2; a possible D gene is TRBD1 (6 bases). The germline gives CDR1 SGHTA, CDR2 FQGNSA. The CDR3 consists of 15 residues. Trimming stripped 2 bases from V and 5 bases from J, with 13 bases between.

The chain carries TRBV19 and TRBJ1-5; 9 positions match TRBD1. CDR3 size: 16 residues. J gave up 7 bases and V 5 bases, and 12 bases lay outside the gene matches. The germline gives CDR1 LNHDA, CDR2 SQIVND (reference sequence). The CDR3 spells CASSPTTGTGRQPQHF. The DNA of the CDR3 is TGTGCCAGTAGTCCAACAACCGGGACAGGGAGGCAGCCCCAGCATTTT.

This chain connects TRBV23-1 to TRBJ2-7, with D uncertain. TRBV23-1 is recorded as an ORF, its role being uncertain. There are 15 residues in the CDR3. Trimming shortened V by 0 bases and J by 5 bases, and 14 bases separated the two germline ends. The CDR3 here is CASSQSRQKNDEQYF. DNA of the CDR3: TGCGCCAGCAGTCAATCGAGGCAAAAAAACGACGAGCAGTACTTC.

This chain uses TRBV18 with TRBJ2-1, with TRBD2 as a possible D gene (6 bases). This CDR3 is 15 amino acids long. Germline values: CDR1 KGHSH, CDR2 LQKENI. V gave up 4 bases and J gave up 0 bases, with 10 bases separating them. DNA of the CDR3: TGTGCCAGCTCACTCCTCGGGGGCTCCTACAATGAGCAGTTCTTC. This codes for CASSLLGGSYNEQFF.

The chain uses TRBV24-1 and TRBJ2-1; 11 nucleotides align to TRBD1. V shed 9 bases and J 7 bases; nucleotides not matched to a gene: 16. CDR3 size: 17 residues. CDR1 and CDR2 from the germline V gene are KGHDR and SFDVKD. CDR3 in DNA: TGTGCCACCGCGCCTGGACAGGGGGCAAGGGGGTGGAATGAGCAGTTCTTC. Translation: CATAPGQGARGWNEQFF.

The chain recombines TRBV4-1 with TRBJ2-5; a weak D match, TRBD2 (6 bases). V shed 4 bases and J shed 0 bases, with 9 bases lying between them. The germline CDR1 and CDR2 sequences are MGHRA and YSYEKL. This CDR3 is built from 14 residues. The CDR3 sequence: CASSPGGYQETQYF. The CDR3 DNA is TGCGCCAGCAGCCCCGGGGGTTACCAAGAGACCCAGTACTTC.

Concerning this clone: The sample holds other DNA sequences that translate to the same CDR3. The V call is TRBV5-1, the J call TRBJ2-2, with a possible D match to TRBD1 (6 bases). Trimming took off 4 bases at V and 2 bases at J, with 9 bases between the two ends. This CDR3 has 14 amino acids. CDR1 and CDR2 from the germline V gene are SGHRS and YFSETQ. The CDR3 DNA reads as TGCGCCAGCAGCCTGGGACAAAACACCGGGGAGCTGTTTTTT. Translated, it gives CASSLGQNTGELFF. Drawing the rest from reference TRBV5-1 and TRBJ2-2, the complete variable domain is KAGVTQTPRYLIKTRGQQVTLSCSPISGHRSVSWYQQTPGQGLQFLFEYFSETQRNKGNFPGRFSGRQFSNSRSEMNVSTLELGDSALYLCASSLGQNTGELFFGEGSRLTVL.

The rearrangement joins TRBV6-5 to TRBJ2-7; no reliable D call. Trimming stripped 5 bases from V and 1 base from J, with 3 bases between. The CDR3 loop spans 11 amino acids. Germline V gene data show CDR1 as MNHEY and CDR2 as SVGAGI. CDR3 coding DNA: TGTGCCAGCAGTACATCCTACGAGCAGTACTTC. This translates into CASSTSYEQYF.